This TCR beta chain is from a study of T cells after yellow fever vaccination. On the study more broadly: The study sorted EM, EMRA, CM and Tscm memory subsets by CD3, CD45RA, CCR7 and CD95.

The CDR3 extends over 18 amino acids. Germline assignment: CDR1 LGHDT and CDR2 YNNKEL (reference sequence). V shed 5 bases and J shed 5 bases, with 25 bases lying between them. Template switching by 5'RACE produced TCR cDNA, adding a universal primer site and UMIs. TCRdb recomputed calls from the 5' RACE reads with MiXCR, one row per CDR3 protein. The sample holds roughly 26,000 distinct CDR3 sequences, 5.5% seen once. The TCR originated in a man aged 25 to 40 who received the YFV17D yellow fever vaccine. The chain has TRBV3-1 and TRBJ2-1; D is unresolved. The sample was PBMCs, either bulk or a sorted T-cell subset (CD4+, CD8+, memory, or dextramer-sorted; not recorded which), taken 15 days after the yellow fever booster vaccination. CDR3 in amino acids: CASSKHVPRRQNDNEQFF. Written as DNA, the CDR3 is TGTGCCAGCAGCAAGCATGTCCCTCGGAGACAAAATGACAATGAGCAGTTCTTC.